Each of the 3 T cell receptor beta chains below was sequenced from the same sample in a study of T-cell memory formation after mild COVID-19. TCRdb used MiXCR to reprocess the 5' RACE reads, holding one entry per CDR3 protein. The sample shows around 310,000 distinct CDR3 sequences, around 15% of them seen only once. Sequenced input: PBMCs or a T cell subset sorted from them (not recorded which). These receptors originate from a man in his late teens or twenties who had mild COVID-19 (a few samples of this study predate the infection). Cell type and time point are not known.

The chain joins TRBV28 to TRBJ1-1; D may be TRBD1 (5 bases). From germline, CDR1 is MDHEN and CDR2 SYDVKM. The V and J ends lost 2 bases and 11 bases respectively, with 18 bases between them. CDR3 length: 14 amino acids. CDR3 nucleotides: TGTGCCAGCAGTTTAGGTGCGGGGCAGTCCGAGGCTTTCTTT. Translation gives CASSLGAGQSEAFF.

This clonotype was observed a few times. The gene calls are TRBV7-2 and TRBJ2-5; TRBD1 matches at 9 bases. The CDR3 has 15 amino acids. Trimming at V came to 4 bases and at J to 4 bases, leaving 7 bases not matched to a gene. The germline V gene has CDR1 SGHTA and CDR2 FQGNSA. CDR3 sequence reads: CASSSAGTGIETQYF. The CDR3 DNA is TGTGCCAGCAGCTCTGCCGGGACAGGGATAGAGACCCAGTACTTC. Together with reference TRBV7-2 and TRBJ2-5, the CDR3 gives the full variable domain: GAGVSQSPSNKVTEKGKDVELRCDPISGHTALYWYRQSLGQGLEFLIYFQGNSAPDKSGLPSDRFSAERTGGSVSTLTIQRTQQEDSAVYLCASSSAGTGIETQYFGPGTRLLVL.

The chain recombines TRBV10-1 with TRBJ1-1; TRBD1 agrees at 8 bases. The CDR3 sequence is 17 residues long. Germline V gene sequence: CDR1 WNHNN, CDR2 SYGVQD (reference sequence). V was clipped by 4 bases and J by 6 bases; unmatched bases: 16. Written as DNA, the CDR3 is TGCGCCAGCAGTGGCCCGGGACAGGTAAGGGCTGACGCTGAAGCTTTCTTT. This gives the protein CASSGPGQVRADAEAFF.